The 20 T cell receptor beta chains in this list originate from one sample, sequenced in a study of blood T cell repertoires in COVID-19. This table comes from immunoSEQ multiplex PCR, and its TCRdb copy is limited to in-frame clones, with some not included. The table has some 80,000 clones, more than 75% seen once. The sample was peripheral blood. The receptor source for this set is a human donor in a cohort sampled during active COVID-19.

The J gene is TRBJ2-1, the V gene TRBV7-7; 8 bases align to TRBD1. This CDR3 comprises 13 residues. The V segment lost 1 base and the J segment 7 bases; nucleotides outside the gene matches: 0. CDR1 is SSHAT, CDR2 FNYEAQ, per germline (reference sequence). The CDR3 bases are TGTGCCAGCAGCTTAGGACAGGGGAATGAGCAGTTCTTC. Amino acid sequence: CASSLGQGNEQFF.

The CDR3 is CASSTGDQYGYTF. The CDR3 DNA reads TGTGCCAGCAGTACAGGGGACCAATATGGCTACACCTTC. The V and J genes are TRBV6-2 or TRBV6-3 and TRBJ1-2; 7 positions match TRBD1. This CDR3 comprises 13 residues. The germline gives CDR1 MNHEY, CDR2 SVGEGT. J was trimmed by 5 bases and V by 5 bases; bases with no gene match: 5.

This clone was counted a single time. V gene TRBV5-5 combines with J gene TRBJ1-5; TRBD1 matches at 8 bases. Germline CDR1 reads SGHKS; CDR2 reads YYEKEE (reference sequence). The junction had 6 bases not matched to a gene; V was cut back by 4 bases and J by 0 bases. CDR3 length: 16 amino acids. This CDR3 reads CASSPTGVYSNQPQHF. The CDR3 bases are TGTGCCAGCAGCCCGACAGGGGTCTATAGCAATCAGCCCCAGCATTTT.

The gene calls are TRBV28 and TRBJ2-5; tentative D call: TRBD1 (5 bases). Trimming removed 6 bases from V and 2 bases from J, with 19 bases in between. The germline CDR1 and CDR2 sequences are MDHEN and SYDVKM. CDR3 length equals 16 residues. This CDR3 reads CASSPLGQTPQETQYF. CDR3 bases: TGTGCCAGCAGCCCCCTGGGGCAGACACCACAAGAGACCCAGTACTTC.

The chain uses TRBV15 and TRBJ2-1, with 7 nucleotides matching TRBD1. The CDR3 runs to 15 residues. The V gene end was trimmed by 1 base and the J gene end by 3 bases; junction bases not matched to a gene: 3. Per the germline V gene, CDR1 is LNHNV and CDR2 is YYDKDF (reference sequence). CDR3 in DNA: TGTGCCACCAGCAGAGCACGGGACAGCTACAATGAGCAGTTCTTC. Protein sequence: CATSRARDSYNEQFF.

The V call is TRBV19, the J call TRBJ2-3; D is perhaps TRBD1 (6 bases). V shed 6 bases and J shed 2 bases, with 15 bases lying between them. The germline CDR1 and CDR2 sequences are LNHDA and SQIVND (reference sequence). The CDR3 is made up of 15 amino acids. CDR3 DNA: TGTGCCAGTAGCGACCGACAGGATCTCACAGATACGCAGTATTTT. This encodes CASSDRQDLTDTQYF.

Comments on this clone: The same CDR3 is also encoded by other DNA sequences in this sample. The chain recombines TRBV5-1 with TRBJ2-1; D might be TRBD2 (7 bases). Germline V gene sequence: CDR1 SGHRS, CDR2 YFSETQ. This CDR3 region has 17 residues. The germline V and J ends were trimmed by 0 bases and 6 bases, with 19 bases remaining between them. The CDR3 coding sequence is TGCGCCAGCAGCTTGGAGGCTGGGGGGGGGCGCCTCAATGAGCAGTTCTTC. This sequence encodes CASSLEAGGGRLNEQFF.

The CDR3 spells CASSLDGSGALKEQFF. The CDR3 nucleotides read TGTGCCAGCAGCTTAGACGGGTCGGGAGCCCTCAAAGAGCAGTTCTTC. This chain links TRBV11-2 with TRBJ2-1; tentatively, D is TRBD2 (6 bases). The CDR3 runs to 16 residues. CDR1 is SGHAT, CDR2 FQNNGV, per germline. V was shortened by 0 bases and J by 10 bases, with 19 bases between the two germline ends.

This rearrangement joins TRBV30 to TRBJ1-3; 9 positions agree with TRBD1. With 3 bases clipped from V and 1 base from J, the junction kept 1 base outside the gene matches. Germline loops: CDR1 GTSNPN, CDR2 SVGIG (reference sequence). This CDR3 comprises 14 residues. CDR3 amino acids: CAWRDRGSGNTIYF. The CDR3 nucleotides read TGTGCCTGGAGGGACAGGGGATCTGGAAACACCATATATTTT.

This chain's CDR3 is CASSFSRETQYF. Written as DNA, the CDR3 is TGCGCCAGCAGCTTCTCGCGGGAGACCCAGTACTTC. The chain links TRBV5-1 to TRBJ2-5, with unresolved D. The CDR3 spans 12 residues. The V end lost 2 bases, the J end lost 5 bases, and 7 bases lay between the germline ends. Germline V lookup: CDR1 SGHRS, CDR2 YFSETQ.

The chain uses TRBV28 and TRBJ2-1, with TRBD2 matching 9 bases. V trimming: 3 bases; J trimming: 2 bases; junction bases outside the gene matches: 5. CDR1 MDHEN and CDR2 SYDVKM come from the germline V gene. The CDR3 runs to 16 residues. The CDR3 sequence is CASSLVAGAPYNEQFF. The CDR3 DNA reads as TGTGCCAGCAGTTTGGTAGCGGGAGCCCCCTACAATGAGCAGTTCTTC.

The gene calls are TRBV5-5 and TRBJ1-6; D is possibly TRBD1 (6 bases). CDR3 length: 15 amino acids. Trimming cost V 3 bases and J 7 bases, with 14 bases left between them. Germline loops: CDR1 SGHKS, CDR2 YYEKEE (reference sequence). Here the CDR3 DNA reads TGTGCCAGCAGCTCGCTCGCCAGGGGAAATTCACCCCTCCACTTT. Translation gives CASSSLARGNSPLHF. Supplemented by reference TRBV5-5 and TRBJ1-6, the full variable domain reads DAGVTQSPTHLIKTRGQQVTLRCSPISGHKSVSWYQQVLGQGPQFIFQYYEKEERGRGNFPDRFSARQFPNYSSELNVNALLLGDSALYLCASSSLARGNSPLHFGNGTRLTVT.

This clone was counted once. This CDR3 is CASSQGQRGNQPQHF. The DNA of the CDR3 is TGTGCCAGTAGTCAAGGACAACGGGGCAATCAGCCCCAGCATTTT. This rearrangement joins TRBV19 to TRBJ1-5; D is perhaps TRBD1 (5 bases). CDR3 length: 15 amino acids. Germline loops: CDR1 LNHDA, CDR2 SQIVND (reference sequence). Trimming removed 5 bases from V and 2 bases from J, with 13 bases in between.

The chain has TRBV18 and TRBJ1-6; 9 bases map to TRBD1. The V segment lost 3 bases and the J segment 6 bases; nucleotides outside the gene matches: 6. CDR1 and CDR2 (germline): KGHSH, LQKENI. The CDR3 spans 16 residues. This CDR3 reads CASSPTLGQGNSPLHF. In nucleotides, the CDR3 is TGTGCCAGCTCACCCACCCTGGGACAGGGTAATTCACCCCTCCACTTT. Drawing the rest from reference TRBV18 and TRBJ1-6, the complete variable domain is NAGVMQNPRHLVRRRGQEARLRCSPMKGHSHVYWYRQLPEEGLKFMVYLQKENIIDESGMPKERFSAEFPKEGPSILRIQQVVRGDSAAYFCASSPTLGQGNSPLHFGNGTRLTVT.

The rearrangement joins TRBV19 to TRBJ2-3; TRBD1 agrees at 8 bases. Germline CDR1 LNHDA, CDR2 SQIVND (reference sequence). Unmatched junction bases numbered 8, after V lost 6 bases and J lost 6 bases. The CDR3 runs to 14 residues. For the CDR3, the DNA is TGTGCCAGTAGGGCGACAGGGGTGTGGGATACGCAGTATTTT. Amino acid sequence: CASRATGVWDTQYF.

This clone appeared once. The chain is built from TRBV7-6 and TRBJ2-2, with 7 bases fitting TRBD2. Germline V gives CDR1 SGHVS, CDR2 FNYEAQ. The length of the CDR3 is 16 residues. Losses at the gene ends were 6 bases for V and 0 bases for J; bases not matched to a gene: 7. Here the CDR3 reads CASRREAGTNTGELFF. The DNA of the CDR3 is TGTGCCAGCAGACGAGAAGCGGGAACGAACACCGGGGAGCTGTTTTTT.

Written as DNA, the CDR3 is TGTGCCAGCAGTAAATTTAGCCAAGAGACCCAGTACTTC. Its protein is CASSKFSQETQYF. The genes are TRBV3-1 (or the pseudogene TRBV3-2) and TRBJ2-5; D is unresolved. Trimming stripped 6 bases from V and 1 base from J, with 9 bases between. Looked up from germline, CDR1 is LGHDT and CDR2 is YNNKEL (reference sequence). The CDR3 is made up of 13 amino acids.

A note on this clone: One junction end does not reproduce the germline sequence, and a read error may be involved. The chain employs TRBV5-5 and TRBJ2-1; tentative D call: TRBD1 (5 bases). The CDR3 sequence is 15 residues long. Looked up from germline, CDR1 is SGHKS and CDR2 is YYEKEE (reference sequence). The CDR3, as DNA: TGTGCCAGCAGCTTTTTCCAGGGCTCCGACAATGAGCAGTTCTTC. This codes for CASSFFQGSDNEQFF.

This chain connects TRBV18 to TRBJ2-7, with TRBD1 matching over 8 bases. Germline V gives CDR1 KGHSH, CDR2 LQKENI. The CDR3 has 14 residues. The V gene end was trimmed by 5 bases and the J gene end by 1 base; junction bases not matched to a gene: 4. The CDR3: CASSSGQDSYEQYF. CDR3 DNA: TGTGCCAGCTCATCGGGACAGGATTCCTACGAGCAGTACTTC.

This chain uses TRBV4-3 with TRBJ2-7, with D maybe TRBD2 (6 bases). The CDR3 is made up of 13 amino acids. Germline V gives CDR1 LGHNA, CDR2 YSLEER. Trimming took 4 bases from V and 13 from J, leaving 20 bases between them. The CDR3 is CASSPHYPSEKYF. CDR3 sequence (DNA): TGCGCCAGCAGCCCCCATTATCCTAGCGAGAAATACTTC.